Below are 28 T cell receptor beta chains sequenced from a single sample in a study of T-cell reconstitution after alpha-beta-depleted transplantation in children. Preparation of the TCRbeta library was carried out with unique molecular identifiers. TCRdb redid the calling of the PCR reads with MiXCR, one entry per CDR3 protein. The sample has approximately 500,000 distinct CDR3 sequences; about 11% are singletons. The sample was PBMCs, taken before TCRalphabeta/CD19-depleted stem cell transplant. These receptors originate from a child aged 2-15 years with inherited bone marrow failure, due to receive a stem cell transplant.

This clonotype has ten or more counts. The chain has TRBV4-3 and TRBJ1-1, with no clear D. V gave up 0 bases and J gave up 2 bases, with 7 bases separating them. Per germline, CDR1 LGHNA and CDR2 YSLEER. CDR3 length: 14 amino acids. The CDR3 DNA reads as TGCGCCAGCAGCCAAGAGGGTGGTAACACTGAAGCTTTCTTT. Residues: CASSQEGGNTEAFF.

The table lists this clonotype with many counts. V usage is TRBV3-1 and J usage is TRBJ1-5, with D possibly being TRBD1 (6 bases). The V and J ends lost 5 bases and 4 bases respectively, with 12 bases between them. Germline V gene sequence: CDR1 LGHDT, CDR2 YNNKEL (reference sequence). This CDR3 comprises 14 residues. The CDR3 sequence: CASSETGWNQPQHF. For the CDR3, the DNA is TGTGCCAGCAGCGAAACAGGGTGGAATCAGCCCCAGCATTTT.

At least ten counts were recorded for this clonotype. This chain uses TRBV20-1 with TRBJ1-3, with D possibly TRBD1 on 5 matching bases. In germline, CDR1 is DFQATT, CDR2 SNEGSKA (reference sequence). The length of the CDR3 is 13 residues. The germline V and J ends were trimmed by 1 base and 8 bases, with 12 bases remaining between them. The CDR3 DNA follows: TGCAGTGCTAGAGCAGGGTCCTGGGACACCATATATTTT. Translating gives CSARAGSWDTIYF.

In its sample, this clonotype was seen many times. The rearrangement joins TRBV29-1 to TRBJ2-7; D possibly matches TRBD1 or TRBD2 (5 bases each). The V and J ends lost 4 bases and 6 bases respectively, with 7 bases between them. CDR3 size: 10 residues. Germline-derived CDR1 and CDR2 are SQVTM and ANQGSEA. Here the CDR3 DNA reads TGCAGCGTTGGGGGGTCCGAGCAGTACTTC. Encoded protein: CSVGGSEQYF.

This clonotype appeared a few times. V is TRBV14 and J is TRBJ2-1; 12 bases map to TRBD2. Germline trimming cut 1 base from V and 11 bases from J; bases unmatched to any gene: 15. There are 18 residues in the CDR3. CDR1 SGHDN and CDR2 FVKESK come from the germline V gene. The CDR3 sequence: CASSQVIGGLAGHVQQFF. The CDR3 DNA sequence: TGTGCCAGCAGCCAAGTGATCGGAGGACTAGCGGGACATGTTCAGCAGTTCTTC.

In this sample, this clonotype turned up a few times. The chain recombines TRBV30 with TRBJ1-1, with TRBD1 as a possible D gene (6 bases). The CDR3 has 13 residues. CDR1 and CDR2 from the germline V gene are GTSNPN and SVGIG (reference sequence). The V end lost 0 bases, the J end lost 4 bases, and 9 bases lay between the germline ends. The chain's CDR3 is CAWSVTGATEAFF. Written as DNA, the CDR3 is TGTGCCTGGAGTGTGACAGGTGCCACTGAAGCTTTCTTT.

Many counts were recorded for this clonotype. The rearrangement uses TRBV20-1 and TRBJ2-5; possible D gene TRBD2, 7 bases. The V and J ends lost 6 bases and 4 bases respectively, with 21 bases between them. Germline V gives CDR1 DFQATT, CDR2 SNEGSKA (reference sequence). The CDR3 extends over 15 amino acids. The CDR3 DNA reads as TGCAGTGCCACACCGCACGCGGGGGCAGGAGAGACCCAGTACTTC. As protein: CSATPHAGAGETQYF.

A few counts support this clonotype. V and J are TRBV24-1 and TRBJ2-3; D not resolved. The CDR3 length is 14 residues. V gave up 4 bases and J gave up 2 bases, with 9 bases separating them. The germline V gene encodes CDR1 KGHDR and CDR2 SFDVKD. The CDR3 loop is CATSDPNFTDTQYF. CDR3 nucleotides: TGTGCCACCAGTGACCCTAATTTCACAGATACGCAGTATTTT.

This chain links TRBV7-2 with TRBJ2-3; 8 nucleotides align to TRBD2. The CDR3 spans 16 residues. V was clipped by 2 bases and J by 1 base; unmatched bases: 5. CDR1 is SGHTA, CDR2 FQGNSA, per germline. In DNA form, the CDR3 reads TGTGCCAGCAGCTTAACACTAGCGGTACGCACAGATACGCAGTATTTT. As protein: CASSLTLAVRTDTQYF.

This clonotype appeared a few times. V usage is TRBV7-2 and J usage is TRBJ2-7; D possibly matches TRBD1 or TRBD2 (6 bases each). The V end lost 1 base, the J end lost 5 bases, and 18 bases lay between the germline ends. The CDR3 covers 16 residues. Germline V lookup: CDR1 SGHTA, CDR2 FQGNSA. This CDR3 reads CASSLGGAFSEDEQYF. The CDR3 coding sequence is TGTGCCAGCAGCTTAGGGGGGGCCTTTAGCGAAGACGAGCAGTACTTC.

The CDR3 nucleotides read TGCAGTGCTAGCGGGAGTGATTGGGCTGGAGATACGCAGTATTTT. Its translation is CSASGSDWAGDTQYF. The rearrangement uses TRBV20-1 and TRBJ2-3, with a possible D match to TRBD2 (6 bases). Germline loops: CDR1 DFQATT, CDR2 SNEGSKA (reference sequence). This CDR3 comprises 15 residues. The V end was cut by 3 bases, the J end by 5 bases, with 18 bases between.

A few counts support this clonotype. V gene TRBV2 combines with J gene TRBJ2-3; perhaps D is TRBD1 or TRBD2 (6 bases each). Deletions cut 3 bases from V and 7 bases from J, with 11 bases between. The CDR3 is 13 residues long. CDR1 is SNHLY, CDR2 FYNNEI, per germline. CDR3 amino acids: CASSDEGGNTQYF. The CDR3 region has the DNA TGTGCCAGCAGTGACGAAGGGGGGAATACGCAGTATTTT.

The V call is TRBV24-1, the J call TRBJ2-7, with 9 positions matching TRBD1. The trim removed 3 bases at V and 5 bases at J, leaving 7 bases unmatched. The CDR3 totals 15 residues. Per germline, CDR1 KGHDR and CDR2 SFDVKD. CDR3 nucleotide sequence: TGTGCCACCAGTGATCCGGGACAGGGTGCCCACGAGCAGTACTTC. Protein product: CATSDPGQGAHEQYF.

The genes are TRBV10-1 and TRBJ2-3; 16 nucleotides match TRBD2. Germline assignment: CDR1 WNHNN and CDR2 SYGVQD (reference sequence). V lost 1 base and J lost 9; bases outside the gene matches: 7. CDR3 length: 17 residues. Here the CDR3 DNA reads TGCGCCAGCAGTGAGTGGGGACTAGCGGGAGGGCCAGGGACGCAGTATTTT. Its protein is CASSEWGLAGGPGTQYF.

Details on this clonotype: This clone may be a read error of a much larger clone one base away. J is TRBJ2-1 and V is TRBV27; D is undetermined. CDR1 and CDR2 from the germline V gene are MNHEY and SMNVEV (reference sequence). The CDR3 loop spans 14 amino acids. CDR3 region: CTSSLSIEYNEQFF. The CDR3, as DNA: TGTACCAGCAGTTTATCGATAGAATACAATGAGCAGTTCTTC.

This clonotype was observed many times. V gene TRBV6-5 combines with J gene TRBJ1-1; D ambiguous. CDR3 length: 14 residues. V was trimmed by 1 base and J by 1 base, leaving 7 bases between them. Germline CDR1 and CDR2: MNHEY and SVGAGI. This CDR3 is CASSYWQRNTEAFF. CDR3 nucleotide sequence: TGTGCCAGCAGTTACTGGCAGCGGAACACTGAAGCTTTCTTT.

This clonotype was seen at least ten times. V is TRBV5-1 and J is TRBJ2-7; 11 bases are shared with TRBD1. Germline trimming cut 0 bases from V and 5 bases from J; bases unmatched to any gene: 4. The CDR3 has 15 amino acids. Germline CDR1 and CDR2: SGHRS and YFSETQ. CDR3 amino acids: CASSLGPGQGDEQYF. The CDR3 nucleotides read TGCGCCAGCAGCTTGGGCCCGGGACAGGGGGACGAGCAGTACTTC.

Only a few counts were recorded for this clonotype. The chain joins TRBV7-9 to TRBJ1-1; no reliable D call. The CDR3 loop spans 11 amino acids. Per germline, CDR1 SEHNR and CDR2 FQNEAQ (reference sequence). V dropped 4 bases and J dropped 7 bases, with 7 bases sitting between them. The CDR3 spells CASSSSVEAFF. CDR3 coding DNA: TGTGCCAGCAGCTCTTCAGTTGAAGCTTTCTTT.

This clonotype was seen ten or more times. This sequence joins TRBV27 and TRBJ1-2, with a tentative D call TRBD1 (5 bases). This CDR3 has 14 residues. V lost 6 bases, J lost 4 bases, and 15 bases lay in between. Germline-derived CDR1 and CDR2 are MNHEY and SMNVEV (reference sequence). Here the CDR3 reads CASSSIRDPYGYTF. CDR3 in DNA: TGTGCCAGCAGCTCTATAAGGGACCCCTATGGCTACACCTTC.

Ten or more counts support this clonotype. The chain is built from TRBV7-9 and TRBJ2-5; D is unclear. Germline CDR1 and CDR2: SEHNR and FQNEAQ (reference sequence). The CDR3 extends over 17 amino acids. Trimming shortened V by 3 bases and J by 2 bases, and 19 bases separated the two germline ends. The DNA for the CDR3 is TGTGCCAGCAGCTTGCCCCCCGGCTCCTATCTTCAAGAGACCCAGTACTTC. This sequence encodes CASSLPPGSYLQETQYF.

This clonotype was counted many times. The chain carries TRBV2 and TRBJ2-7; a weak D match, TRBD2 (5 bases). The V end lost 1 base, the J end lost 6 bases, and 10 bases lay between the germline ends. Germline V CDR1 and CDR2: SNHLY, FYNNEI. This CDR3 is 13 amino acids long. The DNA of the CDR3 is TGTGCCAGCAGTGAAGGTCGAGGGCCCGAGCAGTACTTC. As protein: CASSEGRGPEQYF.

This clonotype was counted many times. In nucleotides, the CDR3 is TGCAGCGTTGAAGATTCAAAGGGAAGCGGCTACACCTTC. Amino acid sequence: CSVEDSKGSGYTF. This chain joins TRBV29-1 and TRBJ1-2; the D is unclear. V lost 0 bases to trimming and J lost 8 bases, with 13 bases between them. CDR3 length: 13 amino acids. CDR1 is SQVTM, CDR2 ANQGSEA, per germline.

Ten or more counts support this clonotype. V gene TRBV9 combines with J gene TRBJ2-7; 11 bases match TRBD1. In germline, CDR1 is SGDLS, CDR2 YYNGEE. This CDR3 comprises 17 residues. Trimming took 0 bases from V and 2 from J; bases not matched to a gene: 7. CDR3 in amino acids: CASSVGPGTGGTYEQYF. In DNA form, the CDR3 reads TGTGCCAGCAGCGTAGGTCCCGGGACAGGGGGTACCTACGAGCAGTACTTC.

This clonotype was seen repeatedly, ten times or more. The chain employs TRBV11-2 and TRBJ2-7; D gene ambiguous. The CDR3 spans 15 residues. V was pared by 1 base and J by 0 bases, with 10 bases between. Looked up from germline, CDR1 is SGHAT and CDR2 is FQNNGV. CDR3 DNA: TGTGCCAGCAGCTTAGTCGGAAAAAACTCCTACGAGCAGTACTTC. Encoded protein: CASSLVGKNSYEQYF.

This chain joins TRBV14 and TRBJ2-5; no clear D. With 1 base removed from V and 0 bases from J, the gap between germline ends came to 9 bases. Germline assignment: CDR1 SGHDN and CDR2 FVKESK. The CDR3 spans 15 residues. The CDR3 sequence: CASSQGVMYQETQYF. The CDR3 nucleotides read TGTGCCAGCAGCCAAGGGGTGATGTACCAAGAGACCCAGTACTTC.

This clonotype was detected ten times or more. The V gene is TRBV4-1, the J gene TRBJ1-2, with a tentative D call TRBD1 (6 bases). V lost 1 base and J 0 bases, leaving 15 bases between the germline ends. The V gene's germline CDR1 is MGHRA and CDR2 YSYEKL. The CDR3 sequence is 17 residues long. CDR3 loop: CASSQGTAYLANYGYTF. DNA of the CDR3: TGCGCCAGCAGCCAAGGGACAGCTTATTTAGCTAACTATGGCTACACCTTC.

As regards this clonotype: A much larger clone sits a single nucleotide away, making a read error possible. The DNA for the CDR3 is TGTGCCAGCCGGATCCGTATGAACACTGAAGCTTTCTTT. Translating gives CASRIRMNTEAFF. The J gene is TRBJ1-1, the V gene TRBV12-3 or TRBV12-4; no firm D call. The CDR3 sequence is 13 residues long. Trimming took off 8 bases at V and 0 bases at J, with 10 bases between the two ends.

The V and J genes are TRBV4-3 and TRBJ2-3; 7 bases align to TRBD1. With V trimmed by 4 bases and J by 2 bases, 6 bases remained unmatched. There are 15 residues in the CDR3. Germline values: CDR1 LGHNA, CDR2 YSLEER. The CDR3 region is CASSRKGTDTDTQYF. CDR3 sequence (DNA): TGCGCCAGCAGCCGAAAGGGGACAGACACAGATACGCAGTATTTT.